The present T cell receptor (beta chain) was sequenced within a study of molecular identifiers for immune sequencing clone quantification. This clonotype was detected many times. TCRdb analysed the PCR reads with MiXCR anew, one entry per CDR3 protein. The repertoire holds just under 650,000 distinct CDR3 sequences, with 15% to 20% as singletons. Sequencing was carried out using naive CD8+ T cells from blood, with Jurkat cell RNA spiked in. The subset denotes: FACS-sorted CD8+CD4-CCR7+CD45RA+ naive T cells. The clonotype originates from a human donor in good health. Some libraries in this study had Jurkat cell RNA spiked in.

The CDR3 DNA sequence: TGTGCCAGCAGTCCCTCTCTGGCGGCCCCGGAAGATACGCAGTATTTT. Translating gives CASSPSLAAPEDTQYF. The V call is TRBV7-9, the J call TRBJ2-3; unclear D gene. In germline, CDR1 is SEHNR, CDR2 FQNEAQ (reference sequence). This CDR3 has 16 amino acids. V lost 6 bases and J 5 bases, leaving 21 bases between the germline ends.